This T cell receptor (beta chain) emerged from a study of T cell responses to AZD1222 COVID-19 vaccine. Study-level information: Second doses that came at about 4 or about 12 weeks were put together.

V gave up 3 bases and J gave up 2 bases, with 14 bases separating them. Germline lookup yields CDR1 KGHSH and CDR2 LQKENI. The CDR3 covers 15 residues. Study conclusions and caveats: Spike regions recognized by vaccine-associated CD4 TCRs spanned the protein, led by 160-218 and 743-854.

In the case of this clone: Its antigen remains unknown.

Libraries were prepared by immunoSEQ multiplex PCR; TCRdb keeps only in-frame clonotypes and omits some of them. The sample has 150,000 to 200,000 clones; 70% to 90% are singletons. This TCR was sampled from an adult in good health. The V and J genes are TRBV18 and TRBJ2-7; TRBD2 is a possible D gene (7 bases). Sequenced material: peripheral blood, taken on day 0 of AZD1222 vaccination. CDR3 region: CASSPGGLSPYEQYF. CDR3 nucleotides: TGTGCCAGCTCACCGGGGGGGCTTAGTCCCTACGAGCAGTACTTC.